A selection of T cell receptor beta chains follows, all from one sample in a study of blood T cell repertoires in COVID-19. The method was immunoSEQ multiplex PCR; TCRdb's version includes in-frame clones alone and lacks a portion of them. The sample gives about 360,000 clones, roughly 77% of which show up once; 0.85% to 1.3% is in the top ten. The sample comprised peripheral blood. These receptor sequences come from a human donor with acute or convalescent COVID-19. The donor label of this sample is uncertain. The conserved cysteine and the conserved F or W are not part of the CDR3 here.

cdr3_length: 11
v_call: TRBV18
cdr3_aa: ASSETANYGYT

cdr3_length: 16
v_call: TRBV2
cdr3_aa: ASSEGSRGGRTEGGYT

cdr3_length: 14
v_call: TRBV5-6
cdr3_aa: ASSSTSGSYTDTQY

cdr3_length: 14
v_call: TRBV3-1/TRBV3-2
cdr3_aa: ASSTRTSGSRYEQF

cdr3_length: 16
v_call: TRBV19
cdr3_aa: ASTPLRTGGMTNEKLF

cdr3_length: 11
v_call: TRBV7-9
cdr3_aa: ASSLRTSYGYT

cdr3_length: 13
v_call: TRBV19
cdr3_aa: ASSMMGDFTYEQY

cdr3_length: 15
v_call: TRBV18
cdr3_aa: ASSLTGQLRTNEKLF

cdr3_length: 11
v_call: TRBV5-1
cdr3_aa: ASSLQGAYEQY

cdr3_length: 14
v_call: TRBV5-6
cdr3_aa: ASSWGGQGGGETQY

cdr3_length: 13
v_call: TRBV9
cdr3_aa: ASSPFSGEYSPLH

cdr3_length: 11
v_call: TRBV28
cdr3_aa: ASSLAPGNEQY

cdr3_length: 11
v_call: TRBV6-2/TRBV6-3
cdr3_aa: ASSPYRGTEAF

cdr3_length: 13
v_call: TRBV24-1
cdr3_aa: ATSPGTSGAYGYT

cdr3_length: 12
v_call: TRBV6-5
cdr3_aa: ASSVAASYNEQF

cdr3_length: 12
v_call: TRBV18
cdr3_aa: ASSQGQGANVLT

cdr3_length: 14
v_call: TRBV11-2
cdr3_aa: ASSPRGARGQETQY

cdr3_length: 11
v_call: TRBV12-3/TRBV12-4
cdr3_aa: ASSLGTLYEQY

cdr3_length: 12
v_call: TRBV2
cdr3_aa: ASSLGQGNTEAF

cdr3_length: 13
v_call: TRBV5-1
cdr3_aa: ASSNGGGLRTEAF

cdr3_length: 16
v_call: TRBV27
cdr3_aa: ASSTRAQGNTAKNIQY

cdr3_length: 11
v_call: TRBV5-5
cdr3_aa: ASSRDSGETQY

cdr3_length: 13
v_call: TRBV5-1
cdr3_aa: ASSFSMTSNYGYT

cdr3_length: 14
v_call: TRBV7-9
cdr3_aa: ASSLARQGADYEQY

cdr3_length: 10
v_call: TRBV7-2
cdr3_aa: ASSFSGQPQH

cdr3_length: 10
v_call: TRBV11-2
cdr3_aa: ASSSTGPEQY

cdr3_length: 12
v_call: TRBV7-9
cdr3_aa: ASSKQGKDSPLH

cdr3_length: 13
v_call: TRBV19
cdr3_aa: ASSTKGQKNYGYT

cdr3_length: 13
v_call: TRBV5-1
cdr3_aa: ASSHPRTGGSKLV

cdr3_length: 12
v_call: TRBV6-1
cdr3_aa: ASSEPGRGYEQY

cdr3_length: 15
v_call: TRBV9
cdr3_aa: ASSVGTGRASNYGYT

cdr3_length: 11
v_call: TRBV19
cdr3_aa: ASSTGGAYEQF

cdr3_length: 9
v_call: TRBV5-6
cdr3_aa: ASSLEGEEY

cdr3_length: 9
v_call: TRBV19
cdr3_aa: VPGGAETQY

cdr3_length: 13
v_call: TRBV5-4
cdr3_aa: ASSLDYSSTDTQY

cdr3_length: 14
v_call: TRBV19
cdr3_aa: ASSIRSGGALETQY

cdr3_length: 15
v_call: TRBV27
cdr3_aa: ASSLYAGGGKGTEAF

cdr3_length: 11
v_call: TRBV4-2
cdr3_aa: ASSRLIRTDLD

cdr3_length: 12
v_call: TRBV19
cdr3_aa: ASSFSGAGYEQY

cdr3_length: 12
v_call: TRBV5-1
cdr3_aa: ASSPLLGGTEAF

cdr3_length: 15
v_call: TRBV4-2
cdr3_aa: ASSLLLREDSGNTIY

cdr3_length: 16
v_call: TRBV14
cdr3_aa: ASSLGLAGGVSTDTQY

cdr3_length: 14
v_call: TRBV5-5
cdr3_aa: ASSLGWTVRLYGYT

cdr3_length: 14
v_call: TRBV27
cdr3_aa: ASSRGLAGVDYEQY

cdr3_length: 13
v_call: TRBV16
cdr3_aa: ASTYRTGSTDTQY

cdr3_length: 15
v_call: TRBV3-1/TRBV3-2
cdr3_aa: ASSHRLKGARDYGYT

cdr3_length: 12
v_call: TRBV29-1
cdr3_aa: SVNRDRGSYGYT